Listed below are T cell receptor beta chains from one sample, sequenced in a study of cytomegalovirus exposure and HLA in healthy donors. TCRdb's table, derived via immunoSEQ multiplex PCR, lists solely in-frame clones and lacks some. This sample carries over 150,000 clones, 60% to 75% of them seen once, and the ten largest clones take almost 3%. Specimen: PBMCs. The receptors stem from a woman aged 45-59 years in good health and CMV-seropositive. The CDR3 runs from the conserved cysteine through the conserved F or W. D genes are given only for firm matches. A clone size is listed for some rows: how often the clone was seen (once, few, many), or a class if it is expanded.

TRBJ1-1 | NA | once | TRBV5-1 | CASSLSGHQNTEAFF | TGCGCCAGCAGCTTGTCGGGACACCAGAACACTGAAGCTTTCTTT
TRBJ2-3 | TRBD1 | NA | TRBV19 | CASSYSRGQGDTQYF | TGTGCCAGCTCCTACTCCAGGGGGCAGGGAGATACGCAGTATTTT
TRBJ2-5 | NA | NA | TRBV2 | CASSGLSVETQYF | TGTGCCAGCAGTGGTTTGTCGGTGGAGACCCAGTACTTC
TRBJ1-2 | NA | NA | TRBV6-5 | CASSYGTQGRGYTF | TGTGCCAGCAGTTACGGAACACAGGGACGTGGCTACACCTTC
TRBJ2-1 | NA | NA | TRBV7-8 | CASSQGSSYNEQFF | TGTGCCAGCAGCCAGGGGAGCTCCTACAATGAGCAGTTCTTC
TRBJ1-5 | NA | once | TRBV2 | CASSGQGITSNQPQHF | TGTGCCAGCAGTGGTCAGGGGATCACAAGCAATCAGCCCCAGCATTTT
TRBJ2-3 | TRBD2 | NA | TRBV7-9 | CASSFSGADTQYF | TGTGCCAGCAGCTTTAGCGGGGCAGATACGCAGTATTTT
TRBJ1-6 | NA | few | TRBV12-5 | CASGLGQAVSPLHF | TGTGCTAGTGGTTTGGGACAGGCAGTTTCACCCCTCCACTTT
TRBJ2-7 | NA | NA | TRBV7-8 | CASSSHSGGSYEQYF | TGTGCCAGCAGCTCCCATAGCGGAGGCTCCTACGAGCAGTACTTC
TRBJ2-1 | NA | NA | TRBV5-1 | CASSLVANSYNEQFF | TGCGCCAGCAGCTTGGTAGCGAATTCCTACAATGAGCAGTTCTTC
TRBJ2-6 | NA | once | TRBV7-3 | CASSSQGLSGANVLTF | TGTGCCAGCAGCTCGCAGGGGCTCTCTGGGGCCAACGTCCTGACTTTC
TRBJ1-3 | NA | NA | TRBV11-2 | CASSVLGGFGNTIYF | TGTGCCAGCAGTGTCTTAGGAGGTTTTGGAAACACCATATATTTT
TRBJ1-4 | NA | once | TRBV19 | CASSIRGTNEKLFF | TGTGCCAGTAGTATTAGGGGGACTAATGAAAAACTGTTTTTT
TRBJ1-1 | NA | NA | TRBV5-4 | CASSLDRAGTEAFF | TGTGCCAGCAGCTTGGACAGGGCGGGCACTGAAGCTTTCTTT
TRBJ2-2 | NA | NA | TRBV13 | CASSTGYGELFF | TGTGCCAGCAGCACAGGGTACGGGGAGCTGTTTTTT
TRBJ2-7 | NA | once | TRBV5-5 | CASSLTGTSSYEQYF | TGTGCCAGCAGCTTGACCGGGACATCCTCCTACGAGCAGTACTTC
TRBJ1-2 | NA | NA | TRBV9 | CASSDKFDGYTF | TGTGCCAGCAGCGATAAATTCGATGGCTACACCTTC
TRBJ2-7 | TRBD1 | few | TRBV4-1 | CASSQAGTGSEQYF | TGCGCCAGCAGCCAAGCCGGGACAGGGAGCGAGCAGTACTTC
TRBJ1-4 | TRBD1 | NA | TRBV7-2 | CASSSRAGGAEKLFF | TGTGCCAGCAGCTCCCGAGCAGGGGGTGCTGAAAAACTGTTTTTT
TRBJ1-2 | TRBD1 | NA | TRBV9 | CASRGTGGGGYTF | TGTGCCAGCAGGGGGACAGGGGGAGGTGGCTACACCTTC
TRBJ2-7 | TRBD2 | NA | TRBV27 | CASSFSGRTYEQYF | TGTGCCAGCAGCTTTAGCGGGAGAACCTACGAGCAGTACTTC
TRBJ1-2 | NA | NA | TRBV7-2 | CASSLDWRIYDGYTF | TGTGCCAGCAGCTTAGACTGGAGAATCTATGATGGCTACACCTTC
TRBJ2-5 | NA | few | TRBV2 | CASSRDREETQYF | TGTGCCAGTAGCAGGGATAGGGAAGAGACCCAGTACTTC
TRBJ2-2 | NA | NA | TRBV7-9 | CASSLGTGELFF | TGTGCCAGCAGCCTCGGGACCGGGGAGCTGTTTTTT
TRBJ1-2 | NA | few | TRBV19 | CASRRGLGYGYTF | TGTGCCAGTAGAAGGGGCTTAGGGTATGGCTACACCTTC
TRBJ2-5 | NA | once | TRBV6-5 | CASSRGRQETQYF | TGTGCCAGCAGTAGAGGGAGACAAGAGACCCAGTACTTC
TRBJ1-4 | TRBD1 | NA | TRBV5-5 | CASSLAGAGGEKLFF | TGTGCCAGCAGCTTGGCGGGGGCAGGGGGAGAAAAACTGTTTTTT
TRBJ1-1 | NA | NA | TRBV6-1 | CASSEQQGGTEAFF | TGTGCCAGCAGTGAACAACAGGGTGGCACTGAAGCTTTCTTT
TRBJ1-2 | TRBD1 | once | TRBV27 | CASWDSYGYTF | TGTGCCAGTTGGGACAGCTATGGCTACACCTTC
TRBJ2-7 | NA | NA | TRBV27 | CASSRSPLTGHSYEQYF | TGTGCCAGCAGTCGGTCTCCCCTAACGGGACACAGCTACGAGCAGTACTTC
TRBJ1-6 | TRBD1 | once | TRBV19 | CASSRDRGLSPLHF | TGTGCCAGTAGCCGGGACAGGGGGCTTTCACCCCTCCACTTT
TRBJ2-3 | TRBD1 | NA | TRBV7-9 | CASSLGTGQRVTDTQYF | TGTGCCAGCAGCTTAGGGACGGGACAGCGTGTGACAGATACGCAGTATTTT
TRBJ2-3 | NA | NA | TRBV9 | CASSPRQGTDTQYF | TGTGCCAGCAGCCCGCGACAGGGCACAGATACGCAGTATTTT